The sequence of this T cell receptor beta chain was determined in a study of CD8 T cells in ankylosing spondylitis. Study-wide findings and caveats: Blood from ankylosing spondylitis patients appeared to carry a characteristic roughly 8-variant TCR beta motif.

For this clonotype: As yet, its antigen is unknown.

The CDR3 loop spans 14 amino acids. Germline CDR1 and CDR2: SGHRS and YFSETQ. V was pared by 6 bases and J by 5 bases, with 8 bases of the junction left unmatched. TCRdb re-derived calls from the 5' RACE reads in MiXCR, one entry per CDR3 protein. The sample lists a few hundred thousand distinct CDR3 sequences; about a sixth were seen once. The source of this sequence is a male donor with ankylosing spondylitis. V gene TRBV5-1 combines with J gene TRBJ2-4, with 7 bases matching TRBD1. The sequenced sample was blood, either unsorted or a sorted T cell fraction (not recorded which). CDR3 nucleotide sequence: TGCGCCAGCACCCTCATAGGGGGCGAAAACATTCAGTACTTC. This translates into CASTLIGGENIQYF.